This TCR beta chain came from a study of CD8 T cell repertoires and HIV-1 epitope variants. Study in general: Controls were a CMV, EBV and flu pool, Ebola AY9, and no peptide. Equal numbers of autologous T cell-negative cells presented antigen to enriched T cells. Study-wide findings and caveats: Fewer than ten TCR beta clonotypes were antigen-specific, 5 to 7 apparently recognizing autologous or escape variants. This assay reports beta chains of antigen-expanded cells, not T cell function.

Repertoires were generated with immunoSEQ multiplex PCR, while TCRdb's copy carries only in-frame clones and drops some. Counted here are fewer than 6,000 clones, approximately 66% occurring once; the ten biggest clones make up around two fifths. The ends were cut back, 0 bases at V and 4 bases at J, with 7 bases in the middle. CDR3 length equals 12 residues. CDR1 and CDR2 from the germline V gene are GTSNPN and SVGIG (reference sequence). This clone has a handful of counts. Its antigen is undetermined. The V gene is TRBV30, the J gene TRBJ2-7; D not certain. The sequenced sample was cultured CD8+ T cells derived from PBMCs. The receptor comes from a male donor with HIV. The CDR3 coding sequence is TGTGCCTGGAGTGTATCGGATTACGAGCAGTACTTC. The encoded protein is CAWSVSDYEQYF.